The rows below give T cell receptor beta chains drawn from one sample of a study of cytomegalovirus exposure and HLA in healthy donors. Libraries were prepared by immunoSEQ multiplex PCR; TCRdb keeps only in-frame clonotypes and omits some of them. The table includes 140,000 to 150,000 clones, approximately 84% detected once. Sequenced material: PBMCs. Receptor source: a woman between 55 and 75 years old in good health and CMV-seropositive. CDR3s include the opening cysteine and the closing phenylalanine or tryptophan. D genes are given only for firm matches. Clone size, where shown, is once, few, many, or a class for clones that have expanded.

clone_size,d_call,v_call,j_call,cdr3_aa,cdr3_nt
-,TRBD1,TRBV28,TRBJ2-7,CASSSSILRDRGSYEQYF,TGTGCCAGCAGTTCAAGTATTCTCCGGGACAGGGGGTCCTACGAGCAGTACTTC
-,-,TRBV6-5,TRBJ2-7,CASSPVRSYEQYF,TGTGCCAGCAGCCCCGTAAGATCCTACGAGCAGTACTTC
-,TRBD1,TRBV27,TRBJ2-7,CASSMTGGDYEQYF,TGTGCCAGCAGTATGACAGGGGGCGACTACGAGCAGTACTTC
-,TRBD2,TRBV6-1,TRBJ2-1,CASSERLAGADEQFF,TGTGCCAGCAGTGAACGACTAGCGGGAGCTGATGAGCAGTTCTTC
-,TRBD2,TRBV19,TRBJ2-3,CASSRAGGPDTQYF,TGTGCCAGTAGCCGAGCGGGAGGACCAGATACGCAGTATTTT
once,TRBD2,TRBV5-1,TRBJ2-3,CASSPGLAGVVYTDTQYF,TGCGCCAGCAGTCCCGGACTAGCGGGAGTAGTTTATACAGATACGCAGTATTTT
-,TRBD2,TRBV7-2,TRBJ2-6,CASSFTSGSSVGANVLTF,TGTGCCAGCAGCTTTACTAGCGGGAGTTCTGTTGGGGCCAACGTCCTGACTTTC
-,-,TRBV28,TRBJ1-2,CASSIGQLGYTF,TGTGCCAGCAGTATCGGACAGCTGGGCTACACCTTC
-,TRBD1,TRBV7-2,TRBJ2-7,CASSFPPGQGSYEQYF,TGTGCCAGCAGCTTCCCCCCGGGACAGGGGAGCTACGAGCAGTACTTC
-,-,TRBV27,TRBJ1-1,CASSSPLEFGGGSEAFF,TGTGCCAGCAGTTCCCCACTTGAGTTCGGGGGAGGGTCTGAAGCTTTCTTT
-,-,TRBV6-1,TRBJ1-2,CASSDRDTGQYGYTF,TGTGCCAGCAGTGACCGGGACACCGGGCAATATGGCTACACCTTC
-,TRBD1,TRBV6-6,TRBJ2-7,CASSHEAGGDHEQYF,TGTGCCAGCAGCCACGAGGCAGGGGGCGACCACGAGCAGTACTTC
-,TRBD2,TRBV19,TRBJ2-2,CASKGLAGRENTGELFF,TGTGCCAGTAAAGGGTTAGCGGGAAGAGAAAACACCGGGGAGCTGTTTTTT
few,TRBD2,TRBV11-1,TRBJ2-3,CASSLSSERGGYTQYF,TGTGCCAGCAGCTTAAGTTCGGAGCGGGGAGGATATACGCAGTATTTT
-,TRBD1,TRBV19,TRBJ2-7,CASSTQGNDEQYF,TGTGCCAGTAGTACACAGGGGAACGACGAGCAGTACTTC
-,TRBD2,TRBV5-4,TRBJ2-4,CASSSSSGSKNIQYF,TGTGCCAGCAGCTCCTCTAGCGGGAGTAAAAACATTCAGTACTTC
few,-,TRBV5-1,TRBJ2-3,CASSLAPPPSRDTQYF,TGCGCCAGCAGCTTGGCGCCACCACCCTCCCGGGATACGCAGTATTTT
-,TRBD2,TRBV7-6,TRBJ2-7,CASSPRAGAYEQYF,TGTGCCAGCAGTCCGAGAGCGGGAGCCTACGAGCAGTACTTC
-,TRBD1,TRBV9,TRBJ1-5,CASSADRGFDQPQHF,TGTGCCAGCAGCGCGGACAGGGGATTTGATCAGCCCCAGCATTTT
-,-,TRBV7-3,TRBJ1-1,CASAVGVNTEAFF,TGTGCCAGCGCTGTAGGGGTGAACACTGAAGCTTTCTTT
few,-,TRBV28,TRBJ2-7,CASSFQGIGEQYF,TGTGCCAGCAGTTTCCAGGGGATCGGCGAGCAGTACTTC
-,TRBD2,TRBV7-9,TRBJ2-7,CASSSTGTRIYEQYF,TGTGCCAGCAGCTCCACCGGGACTAGAATCTACGAGCAGTACTTC
-,TRBD1,TRBV2,TRBJ1-2,CASSDGQEGYGYTF,TGTGCCAGCAGTGATGGACAGGAAGGATATGGCTACACCTTC
-,-,TRBV9,TRBJ1-2,CASSVGQNGYTF,TGTGCCAGCAGCGTAGGGCAGAATGGCTACACCTTC
-,TRBD2,TRBV30,TRBJ2-3,CAWSVPTSGELGTQYF,TGTGCCTGGAGTGTACCGACTAGCGGAGAACTAGGTACGCAGTATTTT
-,TRBD2,TRBV5-5,TRBJ2-1,CASSSLAGVYNEQFF,TGTGCCAGCAGCTCACTAGCGGGGGTATACAATGAGCAGTTCTTC
-,-,TRBV10-3,TRBJ2-7,CAISELIRDYEQYF,TGTGCCATCAGTGAGTTGATAAGGGACTACGAGCAGTACTTC
once,TRBD2,TRBV19,TRBJ2-2,CASRGLAGVRRTGELFF,TGTGCCAGTAGGGGACTAGCGGGAGTTCGGCGGACCGGGGAGCTGTTTTTT
-,-,TRBV28,TRBJ2-3,CASSSFLRLLITDTQYF,TGTGCCAGCAGTTCGTTTCTTCGCTTACTAATCACAGATACGCAGTATTTT
-,-,TRBV30,TRBJ1-4,CAWNAGGNEKLFF,TGTGCCTGGAACGCAGGAGGGAATGAAAAACTGTTTTTT
-,-,TRBV6-1,TRBJ1-3,CASSEGGYSGNTIYF,TGTGCCAGCAGTGAAGGGGGCTACTCTGGAAACACCATATATTTT
-,TRBD2,TRBV7-3,TRBJ2-1,CASRDKVMSGSSNEQFF,TGTGCCAGCAGAGACAAGGTTATGAGCGGGAGCTCCAATGAGCAGTTCTTC
-,TRBD2,TRBV28,TRBJ2-7,CASSPTRGGSYEQYF,TGTGCCAGCAGTCCCACCCGGGGGGGCTCCTACGAGCAGTACTTC
-,-,TRBV6-5,TRBJ2-7,CASSYAGGSYEQYF,TGTGCCAGCAGTTACGCCGGGGGCTCCTACGAGCAGTACTTC
few,TRBD1,TRBV18,TRBJ2-5,CASSRVDVGTGVYPETQYF,TGTGCCAGCTCACGGGTGGATGTCGGGACAGGGGTTTACCCAGAGACCCAGTACTTC
-,-,TRBV5-6,TRBJ1-3,CASSFWGGDSGNTIYF,TGTGCCAGCAGCTTTTGGGGGGGAGACTCTGGAAACACCATATATTTT
-,-,TRBV4-2,TRBJ2-5,CASSPYRDTGETQYF,TGTGCCAGCAGCCCCTACAGGGACACAGGGGAGACCCAGTACTTC
once,TRBD1,TRBV11-1,TRBJ2-7,CASSWGQASYEQYF,TGTGCCAGCAGCTGGGGACAGGCCTCCTACGAGCAGTACTTC
-,-,TRBV28,TRBJ2-7,CAIKGGSYEQYF,TGTGCCATCAAAGGGGGATCCTACGAGCAGTACTTC
-,-,TRBV7-9,TRBJ2-1,CASSQDSPEIWEQFF,TGTGCCAGCAGCCAGGACAGCCCCGAAATCTGGGAGCAGTTCTTC
-,TRBD1,TRBV27,TRBJ1-2,CASGQGKGYTF,TGTGCCAGTGGACAGGGTAAAGGCTACACCTTC
-,TRBD2,TRBV15,TRBJ2-1,CATRERGGLAGAGQFF,TGTGCCACCAGAGAGAGGGGGGGACTAGCGGGAGCTGGGCAGTTCTTC
-,TRBD2,TRBV11-3,TRBJ2-7,CASSLVGLAGYEQYF,TGTGCCAGCAGCTTAGTGGGACTAGCGGGCTACGAGCAGTACTTC
-,TRBD2,TRBV11-1,TRBJ2-7,CASSPAGGPGEQYF,TGTGCCAGCAGCCCGGCGGGAGGGCCGGGCGAGCAGTACTTC
-,-,TRBV30,TRBJ1-5,CAWSGGPVNQPQHF,TGTGCCTGGAGTGGAGGGCCCGTCAATCAGCCCCAGCATTTT
-,TRBD2,TRBV9,TRBJ2-1,CASSPHVLAGGGNEQFF,TGTGCCAGCAGCCCCCACGTCTTAGCGGGGGGAGGGAATGAGCAGTTCTTC
-,-,TRBV11-2,TRBJ2-7,CASSLGTWWEQYF,TGTGCCAGCAGCTTAGGGACATGGTGGGAGCAGTACTTC
-,-,TRBV2,TRBJ2-1,CASLKLAASYNEQFF,TGTGCCAGCCTAAAACTAGCAGCTTCCTACAATGAGCAGTTCTTC
-,-,TRBV10-1,TRBJ2-7,CAKDSSQVDEQYF,TGCGCCAAAGATAGTTCCCAGGTGGACGAGCAGTACTTC
-,TRBD2,TRBV20-1,TRBJ2-7,CSARDWASGYF,TGCAGTGCTAGAGATTGGGCTAGCGGGTACTTC
-,TRBD2,TRBV5-1,TRBJ2-7,CASSPTSGSQSYEQYF,TGCGCCAGCAGCCCTACTAGCGGGAGCCAGAGTTACGAGCAGTACTTC
-,-,TRBV7-2,TRBJ2-5,CASSSREEETQYF,TGTGCCAGCAGCTCCCGAGAGGAAGAGACCCAGTACTTC
-,TRBD2,TRBV5-4,TRBJ2-5,CASSFLAGEGETQYF,TGTGCCAGCAGCTTCTTAGCGGGAGAGGGGGAGACCCAGTACTTC
-,TRBD1,TRBV27,TRBJ2-3,CASSSDREGTDTQYF,TGTGCCAGCAGTTCGGACAGGGAGGGCACAGATACGCAGTATTTT
-,TRBD1,TRBV7-9,TRBJ1-1,CASSLDGKGAAFF,TGTGCCAGCAGCTTAGATGGTAAGGGGGCGGCTTTCTTT